This is a list of T cell receptor beta chains from one sample in a study of blood T cell repertoires in COVID-19. The data were produced by immunoSEQ multiplex PCR, yet TCRdb's version contains in-frame clones alone and is incomplete. The data contain hundreds of thousands of clones, 70% to 90% of them seen just once; the ten biggest clones take up roughly 4.9%. Sequencing was done on a sample of PBMCs or T cells enriched from blood (not recorded which). The origin of the receptors is a woman aged 25-40 years who had been exposed to COVID-19. Both conserved end residues are part of each CDR3. D genes are given only for firm matches. The listing skips clone size in some rows; elsewhere it reads once, few, many or a size class.

V	D	size	J	CDR3	DNA
TRBV5-5	.	.	TRBJ1-1	CASSLVGGMNTEAFF	TGTGCCAGCAGCTTGGTGGGAGGGATGAACACTGAAGCTTTCTTT
TRBV27	TRBD2	.	TRBJ2-1	CASRVGLAGVEQFF	TGTGCCAGCAGGGTCGGACTAGCGGGGGTTGAGCAGTTCTTC
TRBV6-5	.	.	TRBJ1-2	CASSWWREGDNYGYTF	TGTGCCAGCAGTTGGTGGCGTGAAGGGGATAACTATGGCTACACCTTC
TRBV4-1	.	.	TRBJ1-5	CASSQDPGGNQPQHF	TGCGCCAGCAGCCAAGATCCGGGGGGTAATCAGCCCCAGCATTTT
TRBV7-9	.	many	TRBJ2-7	CASSSRGPEEQYF	TGTGCCAGCAGCTCGCGGGGACCCGAGGAGCAGTACTTC
TRBV5-1	.	.	TRBJ1-5	CASSLTARGPQHF	TGCGCCAGCAGCTTGACGGCCCGGGGACCCCAGCATTTT
TRBV12-5	.	.	TRBJ2-7	CASALGGLSGEQYF	TGTGCTAGTGCCCTTGGAGGTCTCTCGGGCGAGCAGTACTTC
TRBV4-2	TRBD1	.	TRBJ1-1	CASSQDQDRSNTEAFF	TGTGCCAGCAGCCAAGACCAGGACAGGAGTAACACTGAAGCTTTCTTT
TRBV5-5	TRBD1	.	TRBJ2-3	CASSKNRGGTDTQYF	TGTGCCAGCAGCAAGAACAGGGGGGGCACAGATACGCAGTATTTT
TRBV9	TRBD1	.	TRBJ2-6	CASSAGVDRGSGANVLTF	TGTGCCAGCAGCGCCGGAGTGGACAGGGGCTCTGGGGCCAACGTCCTGACTTTC
TRBV5-1	.	.	TRBJ1-4	CASSTRGSLDEKLFF	TGCGCCAGCAGCACGCGAGGGTCCCTCGATGAAAAACTGTTTTTT
TRBV11-2	.	once	TRBJ2-7	CASSPKIGQGRIYEQYF	TGTGCCAGCAGTCCAAAAATCGGGCAGGGAAGGATCTACGAGCAGTACTTC
TRBV5-1	TRBD1	.	TRBJ1-2	CASREGTVGYGYTF	TGCGCCAGCAGGGAGGGGACAGTGGGTTATGGCTACACCTTC
TRBV28	.	.	TRBJ1-3	CGTEQGSGNTIYF	TGCGGGACCGAACAGGGATCTGGAAACACCATATATTTT
TRBV30	.	once	TRBJ1-4	CAWSHNEKLFF	TGTGCCTGGAGTCATAATGAAAAACTGTTTTTT